The subject of this entry is one T cell receptor (beta chain). The sample originates from a study of blood T cell repertoires in COVID-19. Whole-study context: Some COVID-19 samples were acute and others convalescent; all came from the United States, Italy and Spain. PBMCs, B-cell-depleted T cells, or T cells were the source of the cDNA or gDNA that made up the material.

In the authors' workflow: The assay estimated nucleated cells by amplifying reference gene primers. Assay: immunoSEQ multiplex PCR; the TCRdb copy retains only in-frame clones and omits some. The DNA gave D and trimming, while V, J and clone size come from that table. The data hold about 110,000 clones, with about 85% observed a single time. Sequenced sample: peripheral blood. This receptor was obtained from a middle-aged man with acute or convalescent COVID-19.

CDR3 residues: CATSRDVTGNNSPLHF. As DNA, the CDR3 is TGTGCCACCAGCAGAGATGTTACAGGGAATAATTCACCCCTCCACTTT. The gene calls are TRBV15 and TRBJ1-6; D might be TRBD1 (6 bases). The V and J ends lost 0 bases and 5 bases respectively, with 11 bases between them. Per the germline V gene, CDR1 is LNHNV and CDR2 is YYDKDF (reference sequence). The CDR3 extends over 16 amino acids. Variable domain in full (rest from reference TRBV15 and TRBJ1-6): DAMVIQNPRYQVTQFGKPVTLSCSQTLNHNVMYWYQQKSSQAPKLLFHYYDKDFNNEADTPDNFQSRRPNTSFCFLDIRSPGLGDTAMYLCATSRDVTGNNSPLHFGNGTRLTVT.